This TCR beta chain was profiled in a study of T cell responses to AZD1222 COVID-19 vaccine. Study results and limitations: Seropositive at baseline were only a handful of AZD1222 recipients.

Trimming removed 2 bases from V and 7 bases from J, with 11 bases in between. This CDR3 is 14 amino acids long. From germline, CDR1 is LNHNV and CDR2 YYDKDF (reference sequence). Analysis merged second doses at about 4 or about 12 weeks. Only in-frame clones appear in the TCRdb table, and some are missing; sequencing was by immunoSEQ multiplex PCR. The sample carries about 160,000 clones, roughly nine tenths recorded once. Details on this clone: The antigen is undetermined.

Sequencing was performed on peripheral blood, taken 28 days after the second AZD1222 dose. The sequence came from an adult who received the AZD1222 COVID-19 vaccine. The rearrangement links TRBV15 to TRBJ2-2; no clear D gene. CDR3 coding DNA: TGTGCCACCAGCAGATCTCTTCATCTCGGGGAGCTGTTTTTT. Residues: CATSRSLHLGELFF.